A selection of T cell receptor beta chains follows, all from one sample in a study of radiation and T cells in renal cell carcinoma. The data were produced by immunoSEQ multiplex PCR, yet TCRdb's version contains in-frame clones alone and is incomplete. This table holds about 150,000 clones, around 90% found once. The input for sequencing was blood, taken from a patient whose treatment included radiotherapy and nephrectomy. Receptors were obtained from a woman in her forties or fifties with renal cell carcinoma. CDR3s include the opening cysteine and the closing phenylalanine or tryptophan. D genes are given only for firm matches. Clone size is shown for a subset of rows, as once, few, many or a class of expanded clone.

length | D | J | size | V | DNA | CDR3
16 | NA | TRBJ1-6 | NA | TRBV4-3 | TGCGCCAGCAGCCAAGGTATCAGAACCTATAATTCACCCCTCCACTTT | CASSQGIRTYNSPLHF
14 | TRBD1 | TRBJ1-4 | NA | TRBV7-2 | TGTGCCAGCAGCTTATCGGGACAGGATGAAAAACTGTTTTTT | CASSLSGQDEKLFF
14 | NA | TRBJ2-1 | NA | TRBV7-6 | TGTGCCAGCAGCTCCCGGACGGACTACAATGAGCAGTTCTTC | CASSSRTDYNEQFF
16 | TRBD2 | TRBJ2-2 | NA | TRBV19 | TGTGCCAGTAGTCCCGGACTAGCGGGGAACACCGGGGAGCTGTTTTTT | CASSPGLAGNTGELFF
12 | TRBD1 | TRBJ1-1 | NA | TRBV19 | TGTGCCAGTACAACGGGACAGGCTGAAGCTTTCTTT | CASTTGQAEAFF
13 | NA | TRBJ2-7 | NA | TRBV5-6 | TGTGCCAGCAGCTTGGACAGGATGGACGAGCAGTACTTC | CASSLDRMDEQYF
12 | NA | TRBJ2-7 | NA | TRBV7-9 | TGTGCCAGCAGTTTGGGCGGGGTCGAGCAGTACTTC | CASSLGGVEQYF
15 | NA | TRBJ1-5 | NA | TRBV7-8 | TGTGCCAGCAGCTCCAACAGGGAGCGCAATCAGCCCCAGCATTTT | CASSSNRERNQPQHF
15 | NA | TRBJ2-2 | NA | TRBV11-2 | TGTGCCAGCAGCTTAATCGGCGGGAACACCGGGGAGCTGTTTTTT | CASSLIGGNTGELFF
14 | NA | TRBJ1-2 | NA | TRBV14 | TGTGCCAGCAGCCAAGACCGGTACATCTATGGCTACACCTTC | CASSQDRYIYGYTF
14 | NA | TRBJ1-1 | NA | TRBV19 | TGTGCCAGTGATGGAGGGGGGACCCTGACTGAAGCTTTCTTT | CASDGGGTLTEAFF
15 | NA | TRBJ1-5 | NA | TRBV23-1 | TGCGCCAGCAGTGAAGGGGGTGGGTCTGATCAGCCCCAGCATTTT | CASSEGGGSDQPQHF
16 | TRBD2 | TRBJ2-1 | NA | TRBV11-2 | TGTGCCAGCAGCCCCCCTACTAGCGGGGGTTCCAATGAGCAGTTCTTC | CASSPPTSGGSNEQFF
14 | NA | TRBJ2-7 | NA | TRBV5-1 | TGCGCCAGCAGCTTTGAACGGGGATCCCTCGAGCAGTACTTC | CASSFERGSLEQYF
14 | NA | TRBJ1-5 | NA | TRBV19 | TGTGCCAGTAGTATATCGACAGAAAATCAGCCCCAGCATTTT | CASSISTENQPQHF
14 | NA | TRBJ1-4 | NA | TRBV6-6 | TGTGCCAGCAGAACCAGCGCTATTAATGAAAAACTGTTTTTT | CASRTSAINEKLFF
15 | NA | TRBJ1-2 | NA | TRBV7-8 | TGTGCCAGCAGCCACTCATGGGGTTATGTGGATGGCTACACCTTC | CASSHSWGYVDGYTF
13 | NA | TRBJ1-1 | once | TRBV7-9 | TGTGCCAGCAGCTTGTACAAGAACACTGAAGCTTTCTTT | CASSLYKNTEAFF
11 | NA | TRBJ2-7 | NA | TRBV6-1 | TGTGCCAGCAGCCTCACCTACGAGCAGTACTTC | CASSLTYEQYF
13 | TRBD1 | TRBJ2-7 | NA | TRBV11-1 | TGTGCCAGCAGCTTTGGACAGGACTACGAGCAGTACTTC | CASSFGQDYEQYF
16 | NA | TRBJ2-2 | NA | TRBV6-5 | TGTGCCAGCAGTTATGAGGGGGTTACGCTAACCGGGGAGCTGTTTTTT | CASSYEGVTLTGELFF
16 | TRBD1 | TRBJ1-6 | NA | TRBV6-5 | TGTGCCAGCAGTTACGGTTTTGACAGGGAGAATTCACCCCTCCACTTT | CASSYGFDRENSPLHF
16 | NA | TRBJ2-3 | NA | TRBV19 | TGTGCCAGTACGCAGAGGGACTCGCGGATCACAGATACGCAGTATTTT | CASTQRDSRITDTQYF
17 | TRBD2 | TRBJ2-2 | NA | TRBV11-2 | TGTGCCAGCACCAAAACGGGGCAGGCGGGGGGTACCGGGGAGCTGTTTTTT | CASTKTGQAGGTGELFF
18 | TRBD1 | TRBJ1-1 | NA | TRBV5-1 | TGCGCCAGCAGTTCGACCCTCGGACAGGGAAATGGGAACACTGAAGCTTTCTTT | CASSSTLGQGNGNTEAFF
14 | NA | TRBJ2-1 | few | TRBV18 | TGTGCCAGCTCTCCCGGGACAAGCTACAATGAGCAGTTCTTC | CASSPGTSYNEQFF
16 | TRBD2 | TRBJ2-3 | NA | TRBV13 | TGTGCCAGCTTTTTAGCGGGGGGGAGAAGCACAGATACGCAGTATTTT | CASFLAGGRSTDTQYF
16 | NA | TRBJ1-1 | NA | TRBV11-2 | TGTGCCAGCAGCCTAGACCGGGGCAGGGGGAACACTGAAGCTTTCTTT | CASSLDRGRGNTEAFF
16 | NA | TRBJ2-2 | NA | TRBV18 | TGTGCCAGCTCACCTACGGACCGGGCGGACACCGGGGAGCTGTTTTTT | CASSPTDRADTGELFF
16 | NA | TRBJ2-5 | NA | TRBV14 | TGTGCCAGCAGCCAAGGGGGAGGAGGGGCCGGAGAGACCCAGTACTTC | CASSQGGGGAGETQYF
16 | NA | TRBJ1-1 | NA | TRBV7-2 | TGTGCCAGCAGCCCACAAAGCGGGGGCCTGAGCACTGAAGCTTTCTTT | CASSPQSGGLSTEAFF
15 | TRBD1 | TRBJ2-3 | NA | TRBV9 | TGTGCCAGCAACGATAGGGGACAGTTCACAGATACGCAGTATTTT | CASNDRGQFTDTQYF
14 | TRBD1 | TRBJ1-2 | NA | TRBV5-1 | TGCGCCAGCAGACAGGAGAACAGGGGCTATGGCTACACCTTC | CASRQENRGYGYTF
14 | NA | TRBJ1-5 | NA | TRBV27 | TGTGCCAGCAGTCTCCTGGACACCCAACAGCCCCAGCATTTT | CASSLLDTQQPQHF
15 | TRBD1 | TRBJ1-2 | NA | TRBV27 | TGTGCCAGCAGTTTCGACCGACAGGGACGCTATGGCTACACCTTC | CASSFDRQGRYGYTF
13 | NA | TRBJ2-1 | NA | TRBV11-1 | TGTGCCAGCAGCCACGTCCCACAGTCTGAGCAGTTCTTC | CASSHVPQSEQFF
15 | NA | TRBJ2-3 | NA | TRBV7-2 | TGTGCCAGCGGCTCACAGGTTTCCAACACAGATACGCAGTATTTT | CASGSQVSNTDTQYF